This T cell receptor beta chain was identified in a study of cytomegalovirus exposure and HLA in healthy donors. Regarding the study as a whole: Researchers reportedly found TCR beta sequences accurately predicted most subjects' HLA-A and HLA-B alleles. Among TCR beta chains, those listed as cytomegalovirus-associated numbered under 200. Roughly even sequencing depth across donors was the assumption behind the presence/absence analyses. In a later analysis, specific HLA alleles were associated with about 18,000 TCR beta sequences at a 0.05 false discovery rate.

As for this clone: The antigen remains undetermined.

The PCR used 60 Vbeta and 13 Jbeta primers. Data came from immunoSEQ multiplex PCR; TCRdb stores just in-frame clones and leaves some out. Seen here are roughly 180,000 clones, over 75% observed once, and the top ten hold about 14%. Deletions cut 4 bases from V and 3 bases from J, with 14 bases between. CDR3 size: 15 residues. Germline values: CDR1 SGHTA, CDR2 FQGNSA. The sample comprised PBMCs. The TCR originated in a middle-aged man in good health and CMV-seropositive. The J gene is TRBJ2-3, the V gene TRBV7-2; a weak D match, TRBD2 (7 bases). As DNA, the CDR3 is TGTGCCAGCAGCTCACAGAGGGGGGGTACAGATACGCAGTATTTT. Translating it yields CASSSQRGGTDTQYF.